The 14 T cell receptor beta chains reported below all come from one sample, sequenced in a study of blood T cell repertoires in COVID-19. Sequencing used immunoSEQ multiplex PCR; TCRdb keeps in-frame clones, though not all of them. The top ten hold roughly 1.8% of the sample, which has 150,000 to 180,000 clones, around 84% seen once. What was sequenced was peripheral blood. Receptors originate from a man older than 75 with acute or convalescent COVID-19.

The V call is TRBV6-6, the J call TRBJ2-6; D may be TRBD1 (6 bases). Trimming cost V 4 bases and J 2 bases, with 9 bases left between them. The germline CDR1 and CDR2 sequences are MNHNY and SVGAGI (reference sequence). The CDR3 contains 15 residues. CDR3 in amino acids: CASSSRGAGANVLTF. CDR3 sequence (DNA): TGTGCCAGCAGTTCCAGGGGAGCTGGGGCCAACGTCCTGACTTTC.

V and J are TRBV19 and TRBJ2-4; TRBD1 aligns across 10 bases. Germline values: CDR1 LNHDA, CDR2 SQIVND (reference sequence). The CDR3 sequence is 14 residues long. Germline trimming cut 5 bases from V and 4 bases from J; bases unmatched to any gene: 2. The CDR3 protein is CASSLGQGKNIQYF. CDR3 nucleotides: TGTGCCAGTAGTCTGGGACAGGGGAAAAACATTCAGTACTTC.

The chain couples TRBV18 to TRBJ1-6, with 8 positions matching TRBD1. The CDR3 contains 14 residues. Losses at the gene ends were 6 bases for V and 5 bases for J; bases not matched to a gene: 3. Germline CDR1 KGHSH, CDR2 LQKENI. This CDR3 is CASSLGQDNSPLHF. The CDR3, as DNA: TGTGCCAGCTCCCTGGGACAGGATAATTCACCCCTCCACTTT.

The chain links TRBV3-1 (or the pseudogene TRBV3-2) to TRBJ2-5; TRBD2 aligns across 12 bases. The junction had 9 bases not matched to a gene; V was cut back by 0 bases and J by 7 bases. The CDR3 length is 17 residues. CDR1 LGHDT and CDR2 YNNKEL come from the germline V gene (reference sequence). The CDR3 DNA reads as TGTGCCAGCAGCCAAGAAGGGGCTAGCGGGGGGGTTGGGACCCAGTACTTC. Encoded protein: CASSQEGASGGVGTQYF.

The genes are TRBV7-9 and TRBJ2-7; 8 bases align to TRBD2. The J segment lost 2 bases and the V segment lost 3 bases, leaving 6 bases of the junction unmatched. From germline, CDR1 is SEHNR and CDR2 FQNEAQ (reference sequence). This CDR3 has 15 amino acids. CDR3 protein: CASSLSAGAPYEQYV. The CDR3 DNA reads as TGTGCCAGCAGCTTGTCAGCGGGGGCCCCCTACGAGCAGTACGTC.

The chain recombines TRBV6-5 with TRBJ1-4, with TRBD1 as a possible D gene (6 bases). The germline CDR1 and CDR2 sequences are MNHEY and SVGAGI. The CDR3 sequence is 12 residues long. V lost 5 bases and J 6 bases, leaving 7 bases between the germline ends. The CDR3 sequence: CASSRQDEKLFF. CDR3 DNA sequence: TGTGCCAGCAGTCGACAGGATGAAAAACTGTTTTTT.

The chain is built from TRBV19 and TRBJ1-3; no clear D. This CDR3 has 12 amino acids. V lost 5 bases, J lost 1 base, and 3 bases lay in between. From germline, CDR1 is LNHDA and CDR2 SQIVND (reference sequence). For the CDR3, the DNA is TGTGCCAGTAGTTATTCTGGAAACACCATATATTTT. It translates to CASSYSGNTIYF.

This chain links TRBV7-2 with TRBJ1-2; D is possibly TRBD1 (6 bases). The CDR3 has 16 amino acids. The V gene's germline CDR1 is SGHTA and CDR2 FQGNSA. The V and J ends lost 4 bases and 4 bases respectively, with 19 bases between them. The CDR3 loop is CASSSRGGDDAYGYTF. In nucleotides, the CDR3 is TGTGCCAGCAGCTCCCGGGGGGGCGACGACGCCTATGGCTACACCTTC.

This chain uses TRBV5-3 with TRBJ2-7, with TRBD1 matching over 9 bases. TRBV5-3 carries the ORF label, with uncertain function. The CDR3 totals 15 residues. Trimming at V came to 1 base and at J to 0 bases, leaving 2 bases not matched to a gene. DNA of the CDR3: TGTGCCAGAAGCTTGCGGACAGGGGACTCCTACGAGCAGTACGTC. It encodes CARSLRTGDSYEQYV.

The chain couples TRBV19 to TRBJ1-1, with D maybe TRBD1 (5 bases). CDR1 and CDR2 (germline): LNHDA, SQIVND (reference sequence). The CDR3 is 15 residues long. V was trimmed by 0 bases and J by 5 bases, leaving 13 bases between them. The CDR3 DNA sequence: TGTGCCAGTAGTATAGATCTACGGGGGGAGACTGAAGCTTTCTTT. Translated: CASSIDLRGETEAFF.

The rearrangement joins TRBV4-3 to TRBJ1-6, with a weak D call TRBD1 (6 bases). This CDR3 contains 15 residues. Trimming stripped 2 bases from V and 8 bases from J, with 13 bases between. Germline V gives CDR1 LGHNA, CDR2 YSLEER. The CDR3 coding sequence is TGCGCCAGCAGCCAACAGACAGGAGATGATTCACCCCTCCACTTT. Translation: CASSQQTGDDSPLHF.

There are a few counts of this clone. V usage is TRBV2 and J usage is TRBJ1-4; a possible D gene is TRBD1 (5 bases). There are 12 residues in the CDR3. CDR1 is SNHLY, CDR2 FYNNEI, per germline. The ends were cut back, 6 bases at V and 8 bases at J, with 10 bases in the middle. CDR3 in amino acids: CASSQGGEKLFF. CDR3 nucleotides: TGTGCCAGCAGCCAGGGTGGCGAAAAACTGTTTTTT.

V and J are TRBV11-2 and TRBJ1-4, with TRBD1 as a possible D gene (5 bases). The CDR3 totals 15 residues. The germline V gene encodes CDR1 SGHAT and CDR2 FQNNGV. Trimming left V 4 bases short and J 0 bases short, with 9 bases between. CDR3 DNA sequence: TGTGCCAGCAGCTCACCGACAGCAACTAATGAAAAACTGTTTTTT. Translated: CASSSPTATNEKLFF.

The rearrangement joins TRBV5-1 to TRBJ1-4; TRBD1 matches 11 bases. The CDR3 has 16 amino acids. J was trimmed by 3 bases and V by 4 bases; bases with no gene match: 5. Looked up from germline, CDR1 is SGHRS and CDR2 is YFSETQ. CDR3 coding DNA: TGCGCCAGCAGCCGGGACAGGGGGTTGGCTAATGAAAAACTGTTTTTT. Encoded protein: CASSRDRGLANEKLFF.